This T cell receptor beta chain was captured by sequencing in a study of blood T cell repertoires in COVID-19. Using immunoSEQ multiplex PCR, the repertoire was profiled, and TCRdb retains in-frame clones only, with some absent. The table includes approximately 160,000 clones, around four fifths detected once. This CDR3 contains 15 residues. Looked up from germline, CDR1 is SNHLY and CDR2 is FYNNEI. V dropped 2 bases and J dropped 5 bases, with 15 bases sitting between them. The chain is built from TRBV2 and TRBJ1-1; D possibly corresponds to TRBD1 (6 bases). Sequenced input: peripheral blood. The source of this sequence is a man between 40 and 49 years old who had recovered from COVID-19. The CDR3 sequence: CASSERGARLTEAFF. The CDR3 region has the DNA TGTGCCAGCAGTGAACGGGGGGCGCGTTTAACTGAAGCTTTCTTT.